The entry below gives a single T cell receptor beta chain sequence along with its context. PCR used 60 Vbeta primers and 13 Jbeta primers. The table came from immunoSEQ multiplex PCR; TCRdb's copy has only in-frame clones and leaves some out. The sample lists about 93,000 clones, 80% seen once, with less than 9.5% in the top ten. The data originate from a study of cytomegalovirus exposure and HLA in healthy donors. Trimming stripped 2 bases from V and 4 bases from J, with 9 bases between. Germline V gives CDR1 MNHEY, CDR2 SVGAGI. The CDR3 length is 13 residues. The receptor's source is a man aged 25 to 40 in good health and CMV-seronegative. The chain is built from TRBV6-5 and TRBJ2-7; possibly TRBD1 for D (6 bases). Source material: PBMCs. CDR3 nucleotide sequence: TGTGCCAGCAGTTACGGACAGAATTACGAGCAGTACTTC. It encodes CASSYGQNYEQYF.